The rows below give T cell receptor beta chains drawn from one sample of a study of blood T cell repertoires in COVID-19. Assay: immunoSEQ multiplex PCR; the TCRdb copy retains only in-frame clones and omits some. Here the sample spans roughly 150,000 clones, 75% to 90% being singletons. Sequenced material: peripheral blood. The source of these receptors is a woman between 40 and 55 years old with acute or convalescent COVID-19. The CDR3 runs from the conserved cysteine through the conserved F or W. The D gene is left open where the match is weak. Clone size appears in some rows only: once, few, many, or a class for an expanded clone.

j_gene: TRBJ2-7
abundance: .
v_gene: TRBV11-3
d_gene: .
CDR3nt: TGTGCCAGCAGCCCGATGACAACGACGAACTCCTACGAGCAGTACTTC
CDR3aa: CASSPMTTTNSYEQYF

j_gene: TRBJ1-1
abundance: .
v_gene: TRBV6-5
d_gene: .
CDR3nt: TGTGCCATTGGGCAGGGTAAGGACACTGAAGCTTTCTTT
CDR3aa: CAIGQGKDTEAFF

j_gene: TRBJ1-1
abundance: .
v_gene: TRBV10-1
d_gene: TRBD1
CDR3nt: TGCGCCAGCAGTGAGGGCAGGGGGCGGATCTCTGAAGCTTTCTTT
CDR3aa: CASSEGRGRISEAFF

j_gene: TRBJ2-7
abundance: .
v_gene: TRBV30
d_gene: TRBD2
CDR3nt: TGTGCCTGGGGTACCGGCGGGGGGGCCTACGAGCAGTACTTC
CDR3aa: CAWGTGGGAYEQYF

j_gene: TRBJ1-5
abundance: .
v_gene: TRBV20-1
d_gene: .
CDR3nt: TGCAGTGCTAGTCTCGCTTCTATGGATCAGCCCCAGCATTTT
CDR3aa: CSASLASMDQPQHF

j_gene: TRBJ1-6
abundance: .
v_gene: TRBV9
d_gene: TRBD1
CDR3nt: TGTGCCAGCAGCGCCAATGGACAGGGGAATTCACCCCTCCACTTT
CDR3aa: CASSANGQGNSPLHF

j_gene: TRBJ2-1
abundance: .
v_gene: TRBV28
d_gene: .
CDR3nt: TGTGCCAGCAGTGGGTTCGGTGGAGGGGTCTACAATGAGCAGTTCTTC
CDR3aa: CASSGFGGGVYNEQFF

j_gene: TRBJ2-1
abundance: .
v_gene: TRBV11-3
d_gene: .
CDR3nt: TGTGCCAGCAGCTCCAACAATGAGCAGTTCTTC
CDR3aa: CASSSNNEQFF

j_gene: TRBJ2-3
abundance: .
v_gene: TRBV24-1
d_gene: TRBD1
CDR3nt: TGTGCCACCAGTGGAATGACAGGGGGTATCCCAGATACGCAGTATTTT
CDR3aa: CATSGMTGGIPDTQYF

j_gene: TRBJ1-5
abundance: .
v_gene: TRBV7-3
d_gene: TRBD1
CDR3nt: TGTGCCAGCAGCTCAAAAATCTGGGAGACAGGGGGCTTTAGCAATCAGCCCCAGCATTTT
CDR3aa: CASSSKIWETGGFSNQPQHF

j_gene: TRBJ1-5
abundance: .
v_gene: TRBV7-8
d_gene: .
CDR3nt: TGTGCCAGCAGCTTAGCGTTAGGCAGAGCGGACGGGCAGCCCCAGCATTTT
CDR3aa: CASSLALGRADGQPQHF

j_gene: TRBJ2-7
abundance: .
v_gene: TRBV5-1
d_gene: TRBD1
CDR3nt: TGCGCCAGCAACTACGACAGGGGTAAGCAGTACTTC
CDR3aa: CASNYDRGKQYF

j_gene: TRBJ1-6
abundance: .
v_gene: TRBV7-9
d_gene: .
CDR3nt: TGTGCCAGCAGCCCCCTCAGAGGTAGCTCCTATAATTCACCCCTCCACTTT
CDR3aa: CASSPLRGSSYNSPLHF

j_gene: TRBJ1-1
abundance: .
v_gene: TRBV6-4
d_gene: .
CDR3nt: TGTGCCAGCAGTGAGCAGGGCATGAACACTGAAGCTTTCTTT
CDR3aa: CASSEQGMNTEAFF

j_gene: TRBJ2-7
abundance: .
v_gene: TRBV4-1
d_gene: .
CDR3nt: TGCGCCAGCAGCCAAGATCTTTTGGCAGGGACCTACGAGCAGTACTTC
CDR3aa: CASSQDLLAGTYEQYF

j_gene: TRBJ2-2
abundance: .
v_gene: TRBV18
d_gene: TRBD2
CDR3nt: TGTGCCAGCTCATCAACCAGCGGGGCGTTCACCGGGGAGCTGTTTTTT
CDR3aa: CASSSTSGAFTGELFF

j_gene: TRBJ1-2
abundance: .
v_gene: TRBV6-6
d_gene: .
CDR3nt: TGTGCCAGCAGTCCCCCCGGGTATGGCTACACCTTC
CDR3aa: CASSPPGYGYTF

j_gene: TRBJ1-2
abundance: .
v_gene: TRBV5-8
d_gene: .
CDR3nt: TGTGCCAGCAGCTTGGATCGGAGATACTATGGCTACACCTTC
CDR3aa: CASSLDRRYYGYTF

j_gene: TRBJ2-7
abundance: once
v_gene: TRBV11-3
d_gene: .
CDR3nt: TGTGCCAGCAGCTTATTACCCGGTAACTCCTACGAGCAGTACTTC
CDR3aa: CASSLLPGNSYEQYF

j_gene: TRBJ2-1
abundance: .
v_gene: TRBV19
d_gene: .
CDR3nt: TGTGCCAGTATCGGGGTTTGGAATGAGCAGTTCTTC
CDR3aa: CASIGVWNEQFF

j_gene: TRBJ2-2
abundance: .
v_gene: TRBV28
d_gene: TRBD1
CDR3nt: TGTGCCAGCAGTTTTTTTTTATTTGGGACAGAGAACACCGGGGAGCTGTTTTTT
CDR3aa: CASSFFLFGTENTGELFF

j_gene: TRBJ2-6
abundance: .
v_gene: TRBV6-1
d_gene: .
CDR3nt: TGTGCCAGCAGTGAAGAGGCAGGGGCTGGGGCCAACGTCCTGACTTTC
CDR3aa: CASSEEAGAGANVLTF

j_gene: TRBJ1-1
abundance: .
v_gene: TRBV7-8
d_gene: .
CDR3nt: TGTGCCAGCAGCTTAGGAGGGCTGAACACTGAAGCTTTCTTT
CDR3aa: CASSLGGLNTEAFF

j_gene: TRBJ1-2
abundance: few
v_gene: TRBV11-3
d_gene: TRBD1
CDR3nt: TGTGCCAGCAGCTTAGATCTTCCCTTAGGACAGGGTCACTATGGCTACACCTTC
CDR3aa: CASSLDLPLGQGHYGYTF

j_gene: TRBJ2-3
abundance: .
v_gene: TRBV29-1
d_gene: .
CDR3nt: TGCAGCGCAGGGGTCGATACGCAGTATTTT
CDR3aa: CSAGVDTQYF

j_gene: TRBJ1-1
abundance: .
v_gene: TRBV24-1
d_gene: .
CDR3nt: TGTGCCACCAGTGATCCGGGAGGTGAAGCTTTCTTT
CDR3aa: CATSDPGGEAFF

j_gene: TRBJ2-1
abundance: .
v_gene: TRBV9
d_gene: .
CDR3nt: TGTGCCAGCAGCGTAGTGTCTAGCAATGAGCAGTTCTTC
CDR3aa: CASSVVSSNEQFF

j_gene: TRBJ2-7
abundance: .
v_gene: TRBV7-9
d_gene: TRBD2
CDR3nt: TGTGCCAGCAGCTTAGTTCTAGCGGGAGGACCCCGTTTCGAGTACGAGCAGTACTTC
CDR3aa: CASSLVLAGGPRFEYEQYF

j_gene: TRBJ1-2
abundance: .
v_gene: TRBV3-1/TRBV3-2
d_gene: TRBD1
CDR3nt: TGTGCCAGCAGCCAAGGACAGGGGAACTATGGCTACACCTTC
CDR3aa: CASSQGQGNYGYTF

j_gene: TRBJ2-4
abundance: .
v_gene: TRBV20-1
d_gene: TRBD2
CDR3nt: TGCAGTGCTAGTCTAGCGGGGGGCAACCTAGCCAAAAACATTCAGTACTTC
CDR3aa: CSASLAGGNLAKNIQYF

j_gene: TRBJ2-3
abundance: .
v_gene: TRBV5-1
d_gene: TRBD2
CDR3nt: TGCGCCAGCAGCTTGGTTAGCGGGAAATTATCAGATACGCAGTATTTT
CDR3aa: CASSLVSGKLSDTQYF

j_gene: TRBJ2-1
abundance: .
v_gene: TRBV7-6
d_gene: TRBD1
CDR3nt: TGTGCCAGCAGCTCACCGGGACAGGGTTCCAATGAGCAGTTCTTC
CDR3aa: CASSSPGQGSNEQFF